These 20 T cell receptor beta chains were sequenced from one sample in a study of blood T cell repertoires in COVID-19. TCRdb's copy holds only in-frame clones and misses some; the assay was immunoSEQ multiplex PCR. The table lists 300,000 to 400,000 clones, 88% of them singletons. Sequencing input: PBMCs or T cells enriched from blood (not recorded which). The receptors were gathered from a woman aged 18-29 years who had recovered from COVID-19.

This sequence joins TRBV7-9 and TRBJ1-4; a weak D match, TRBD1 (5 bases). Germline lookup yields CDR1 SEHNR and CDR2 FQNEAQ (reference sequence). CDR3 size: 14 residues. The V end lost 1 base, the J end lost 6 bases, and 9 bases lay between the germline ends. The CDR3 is CASSLGQGDEKLFF. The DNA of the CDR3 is TGTGCCAGCAGCTTAGGGCAGGGCGATGAAAAACTGTTTTTT.

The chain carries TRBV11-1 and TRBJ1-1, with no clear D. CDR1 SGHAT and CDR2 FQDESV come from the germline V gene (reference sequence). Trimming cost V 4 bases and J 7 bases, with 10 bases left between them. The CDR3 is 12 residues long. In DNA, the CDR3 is TGTGCCAGCAGCTCGGACTCAATTGAAGCTTTCTTT. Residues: CASSSDSIEAFF.

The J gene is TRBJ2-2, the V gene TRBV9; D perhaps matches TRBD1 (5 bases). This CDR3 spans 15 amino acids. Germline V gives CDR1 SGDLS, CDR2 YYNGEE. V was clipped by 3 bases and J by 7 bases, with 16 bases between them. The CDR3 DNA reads TGTGCCAGCAGCGGAGAACAAACAGGCGTCGGGGAGCTGTTTTTT. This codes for CASSGEQTGVGELFF.

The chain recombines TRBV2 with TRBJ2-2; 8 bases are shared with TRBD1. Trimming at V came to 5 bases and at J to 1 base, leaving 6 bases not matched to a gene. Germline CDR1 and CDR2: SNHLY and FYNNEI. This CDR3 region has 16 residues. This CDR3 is CASSPQGAGNTGELFF. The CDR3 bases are TGTGCCAGCAGTCCCCAGGGGGCAGGGAACACCGGGGAGCTGTTTTTT.

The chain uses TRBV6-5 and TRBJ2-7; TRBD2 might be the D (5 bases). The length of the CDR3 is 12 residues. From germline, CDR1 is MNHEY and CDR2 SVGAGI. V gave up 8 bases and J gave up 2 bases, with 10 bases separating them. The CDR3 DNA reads TGTGCCAGCTTCGGACTCACCTACGAGCAGTACTTC. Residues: CASFGLTYEQYF.

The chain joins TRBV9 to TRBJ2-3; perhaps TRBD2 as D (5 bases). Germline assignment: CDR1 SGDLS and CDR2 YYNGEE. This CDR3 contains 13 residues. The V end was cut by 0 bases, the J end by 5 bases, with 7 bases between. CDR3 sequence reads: CASSVAREDTQYF. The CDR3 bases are TGTGCCAGCAGCGTAGCTCGGGAAGATACGCAGTATTTT.

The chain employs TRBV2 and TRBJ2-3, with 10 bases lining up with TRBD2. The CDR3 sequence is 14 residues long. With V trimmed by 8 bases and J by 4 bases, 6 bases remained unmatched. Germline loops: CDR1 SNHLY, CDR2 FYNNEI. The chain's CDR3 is CASLRTSGADTQYF. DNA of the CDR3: TGTGCCAGCCTCCGGACTAGCGGCGCAGATACGCAGTATTTT.

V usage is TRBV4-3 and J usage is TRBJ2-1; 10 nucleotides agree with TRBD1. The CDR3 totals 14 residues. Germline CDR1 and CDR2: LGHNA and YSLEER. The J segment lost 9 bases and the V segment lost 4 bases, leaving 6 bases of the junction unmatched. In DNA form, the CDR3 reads TGCGCCAGCAGCCTCGGGACAGGGGCCGCTGAGCAGTTCTTC. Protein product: CASSLGTGAAEQFF.

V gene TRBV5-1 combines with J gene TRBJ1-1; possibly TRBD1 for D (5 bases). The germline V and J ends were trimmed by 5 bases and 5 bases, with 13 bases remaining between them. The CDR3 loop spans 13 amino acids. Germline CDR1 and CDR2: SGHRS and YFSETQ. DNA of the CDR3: TGCGCCAGCAGGGGGACGGGAGGAACTGAAGCTTTCTTT. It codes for CASRGTGGTEAFF.

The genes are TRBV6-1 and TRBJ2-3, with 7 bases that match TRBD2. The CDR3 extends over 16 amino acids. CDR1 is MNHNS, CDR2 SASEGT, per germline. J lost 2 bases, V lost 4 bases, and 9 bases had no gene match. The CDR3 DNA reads TGTGCCAGCAGTGTAAGACAGCGGGACTCCACAGATACGCAGTATTTT. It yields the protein CASSVRQRDSTDTQYF.

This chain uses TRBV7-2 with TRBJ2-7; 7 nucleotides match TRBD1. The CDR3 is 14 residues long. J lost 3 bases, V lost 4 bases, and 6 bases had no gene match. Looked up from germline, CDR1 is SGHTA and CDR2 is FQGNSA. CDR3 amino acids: CASSSSGQLYEQYF. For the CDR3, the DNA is TGTGCCAGCAGCTCCTCGGGACAGCTCTACGAGCAGTACTTC.

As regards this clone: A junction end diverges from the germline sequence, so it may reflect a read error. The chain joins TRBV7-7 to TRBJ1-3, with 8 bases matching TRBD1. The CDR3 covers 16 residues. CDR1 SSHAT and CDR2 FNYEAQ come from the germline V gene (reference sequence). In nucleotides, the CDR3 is TGTGCTAGCAGCACGCAGGGGGCAATCACTGGAAACACCATATATTTT. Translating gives CASSTQGAITGNTIYF.

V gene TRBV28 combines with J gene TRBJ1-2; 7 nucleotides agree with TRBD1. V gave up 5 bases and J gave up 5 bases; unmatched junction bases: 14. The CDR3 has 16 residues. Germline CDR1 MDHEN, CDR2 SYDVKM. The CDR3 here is CASSPAKSDRTYGYTF. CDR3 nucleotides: TGTGCCAGCAGTCCCGCAAAATCGGACAGGACGTATGGCTACACCTTC.

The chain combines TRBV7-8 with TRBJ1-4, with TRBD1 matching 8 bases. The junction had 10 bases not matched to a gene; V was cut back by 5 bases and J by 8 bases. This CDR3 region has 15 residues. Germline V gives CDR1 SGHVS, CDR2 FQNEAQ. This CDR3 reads CASSGRDRRSEKLFF. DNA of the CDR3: TGTGCCAGCAGCGGCAGGGACAGGCGCAGCGAAAAACTGTTTTTT.

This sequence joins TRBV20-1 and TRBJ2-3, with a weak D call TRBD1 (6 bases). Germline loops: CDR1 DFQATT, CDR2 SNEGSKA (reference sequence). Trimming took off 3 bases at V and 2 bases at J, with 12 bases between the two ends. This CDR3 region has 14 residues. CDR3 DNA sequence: TGCAGTGCTAGTCGACAGGCGATCACAGATACGCAGTATTTT. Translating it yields CSASRQAITDTQYF.

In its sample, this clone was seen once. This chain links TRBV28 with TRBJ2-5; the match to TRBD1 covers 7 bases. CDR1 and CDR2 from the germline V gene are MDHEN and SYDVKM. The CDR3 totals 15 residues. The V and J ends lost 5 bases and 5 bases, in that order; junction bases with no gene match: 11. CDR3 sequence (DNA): TGTGCCAGCAGTCGTCCTAGGGGGCGCGAGGAGACCCAGTACTTC. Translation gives CASSRPRGREETQYF.

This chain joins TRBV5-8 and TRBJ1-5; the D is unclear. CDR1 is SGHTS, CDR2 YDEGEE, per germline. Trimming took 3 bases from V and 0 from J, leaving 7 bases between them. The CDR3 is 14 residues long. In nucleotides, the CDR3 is TGTGCCAGCAGCTCTTCCTATAGCAATCAGCCCCAGCATTTT. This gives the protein CASSSSYSNQPQHF. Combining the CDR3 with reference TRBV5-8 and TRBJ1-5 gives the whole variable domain EAGVTQSPTHLIKTRGQQATLRCSPISGHTSVYWYQQALGLGLQFLLWYDEGEERNRGNFPPRFSGRQFPNYSSELNVNALELEDSALYLCASSSSYSNQPQHFGDGTRLSIL.

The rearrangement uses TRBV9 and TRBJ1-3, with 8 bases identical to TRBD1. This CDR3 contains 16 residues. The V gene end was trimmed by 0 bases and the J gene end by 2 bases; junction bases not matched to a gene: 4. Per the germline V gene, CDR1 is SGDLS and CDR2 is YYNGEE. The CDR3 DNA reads TGTGCCAGCAGCGTAGAAGCACAGGGGGCTGGAAACACCATATATTTT. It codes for CASSVEAQGAGNTIYF. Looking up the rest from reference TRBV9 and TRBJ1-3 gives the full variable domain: DSGVTQTPKHLITATGQRVTLRCSPRSGDLSVYWYQQSLDQGLQFLIQYYNGEERAKGNILERFSAQQFPDLHSELNLSSLELGDSALYFCASSVEAQGAGNTIYFGEGSWLTVV.

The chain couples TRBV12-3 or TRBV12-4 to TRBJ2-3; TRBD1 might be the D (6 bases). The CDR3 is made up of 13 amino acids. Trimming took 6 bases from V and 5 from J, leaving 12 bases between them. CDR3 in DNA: TGTGCCAGCAGCCTGGGGGCAGGAGATACGCAGTATTTT. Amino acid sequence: CASSLGAGDTQYF.

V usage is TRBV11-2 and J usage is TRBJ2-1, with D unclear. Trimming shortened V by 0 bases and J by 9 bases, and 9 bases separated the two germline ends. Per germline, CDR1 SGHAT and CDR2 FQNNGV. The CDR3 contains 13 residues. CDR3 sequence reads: CASSLDLGTEQFF. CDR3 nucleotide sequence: TGTGCCAGCAGCTTAGATCTCGGTACTGAGCAGTTCTTC.